The present T cell receptor beta chain was sequenced within a study of radiotherapy plus CTLA-4 blockade in lung cancer. The V gene's germline CDR1 is MGHRA and CDR2 YSYEKL. The CDR3 extends over 15 amino acids. Trimming removed 2 bases from V and 5 bases from J; junction bases left unmatched: 4. This clone was seen once. Generated by immunoSEQ multiplex PCR, the TCRdb table keeps only in-frame clones and is missing some. The top ten hold about 26% of the sample, which has about 33,000 clones, approximately 80% seen once. The input for sequencing was peripheral blood, taken from a patient treated with radiotherapy plus ipilimumab. The V call is TRBV4-1, the J call TRBJ1-1, with TRBD1 identical over 11 bases. The sequence came from a human donor with non-small cell lung cancer that progressed on radiotherapy plus ipilimumab. This chain's CDR3 is CASSQPGQGETEAFF. The CDR3 region has the DNA TGCGCCAGCAGCCAACCGGGACAGGGGGAAACTGAAGCTTTCTTT.